The entry below describes one TCR beta chain. This receptor's antigen is unknown. The input lacks base qualities; no much larger clone sits a single base away. Looking up the germline V gene yields CDR1 SGHTS and CDR2 YDEGEE. The CDR3 covers 13 residues, taking in both the cysteine and the phenylalanine. Only CDR3 DNA is held: 39 bases, read in frame from base 1. V is reduced by 5 bases and J by 2 bases, leaving a spacing of 11 bases between them. The library came from the immunoSEQ multiplex PCR assay. Adaptive Biotechnologies carried out high-throughput TCR-beta CDR3 sequencing of genomic DNA for most patients. The authors' pipeline ran thus. TCR sequencing data for some 19 patients were retrieved from Adaptive's ImmunoSEQ software; a few other patients were processed with MiXCR and VDJtools. CDR3 nucleotide sequences shared between donor and recipient were removed because the origin of such sequences could not be assigned. At least 2-fold expansion over unstimulated cells and a minimum CFSE-low frequency of 0.002% (template counts) or 0.001% (read counts) were required for clones to be classified as alloreactive. A clone was considered mappable if detected in the sequenced pre-transplant spleen, lymph node, or MLR CFSE-low populations of the donor or recipient. The cumulative frequency of alloreactive clones was calculated as a percentage of all sequences, weighted by copy number. The source is immuneACCESS, and TCRdb retained only in-frame sequences with V and J called. Part of the clones is not carried over; for the studies checked, unresolved V genes explain less than half of this, and the remainder is unexplained. V, J and clone size are those of that table, while D and trimming were read from the DNA. Present in this sample are about 5,700 clones, more than 55% of which were seen just once. Around a third of the sample belongs to the ten largest clones.

This sample is part of a study of graft-versus-host responses after intestinal transplantation listed by TCRdb under 2021. The study in broad terms: Recipients received multivisceral, liver-intestinal, or isolated intestinal transplants. Every recipient was given anti-thymocyte globulin induction, then maintenance tacrolimus and steroids for 3 to 4 years. Bulk TCR-beta CDR3 sequencing was used to track graft-versus-host and host-versus-graft alloreactive T cell clones in the graft, circulation and bone marrow after intestinal transplantation. Alloreactive clones were identified by sequencing pre-transplant mixed lymphocyte reaction products and comparing these products with unstimulated pre-transplant donor and recipient T cells. A cohort of about 26 intestinal transplant recipients, including one retransplant, was enrolled, and a few patients lacking pretransplant specimens were excluded. Donor T cell macrochimerism was defined as a peak of at least 4% donor T cells among recipient peripheral blood mononuclear cells. Samples from a few later patients were sequenced in-house on an Illumina MiSeq with MiXCR processing rather than by the commercial service.

Dithiothreitol, EDTA incubations and collagenase D digestion were used to isolate intraepithelial and lamina propria lymphocytes from graft specimens. Bulk TCR-beta sequencing was performed on serial intestinal graft biopsy specimens collected as late as 600 days after transplant. Broad study findings and their caveats: GvH clones turned up in recipient bone marrow, with some appearing earlier in ileal mucosa or blood, a pattern consistent with an intestinal mucosal origin. Early after transplant, declines in HvG clones were associated with peak levels of circulating GvH clones. In patients with donor T cell macrochimerism, the allografts had high GvH to HvG T cell clonal ratios. The relatively low number and heterogeneity of intestinal transplant patients limited the conclusions.

The starting material was ileum tissue, obtained around 300 days after intestinal transplant. This clonotype originated in a human patient who received an intestinal transplant, so some T cells may come from the graft donor. Rearrangement joined TRBV5-8 to TRBJ2-7; the D segment could be TRBD2, given 5 matching bases. In nucleotides, the sequence is TGTGCCAGCAGAGGACTCCTCACCTACGAGCAGTACTTC. This is translated as CASRGLLTYEQYF.